The present T cell receptor beta chain was sequenced within a study of immune evolution from preneoplasia to lung adenocarcinoma. The study's findings and limits: Compared with EGFR-mutant or double wild-type lesions, KRAS-mutant nodules were more clonal. Normal lung had the highest top T cell clone frequencies.

The CDR3 runs to 14 residues. Germline V CDR1 and CDR2: SGHDT, YYEEEE. Trimming cost V 4 bases and J 6 bases; bases outside gene matches: 7. Comments on this clone: Antigen: not known.

This table comes from immunoSEQ multiplex PCR, and its TCRdb copy is limited to in-frame clones, with some not included. The sample records fewer than 12,000 clones, around four fifths being singletons. The V and J genes are TRBV5-6 and TRBJ1-5; 7 nucleotides agree with TRBD1. Material for sequencing was FFPE minimally invasive lung adenocarcinoma tissue. This TCR was sampled from a person aged 70 to 79 with lung adenocarcinoma. The CDR3 DNA sequence: TGTGCCAGCAGCAGAAACCAGGGGGTTCAGCCCCAGCATTTT. Translation gives CASSRNQGVQPQHF. Full variable domain (outside the CDR3, taken from reference TRBV5-6 and TRBJ1-5): DAGVTQSPTHLIKTRGQQVTLRCSPKSGHDTVSWYQQALGQGPQFIFQYYEEEERQRGNFPDRFSGHQFPNYSSELNVNALLLGDSALYLCASSRNQGVQPQHFGDGTRLSIL.